The 30 T cell receptor beta chains given below trace back to one sample, sequenced in a study of T cell changes during pregnancy in multiple sclerosis. Clones were sequenced by immunoSEQ multiplex PCR, and TCRdb holds only the in-frame ones, with some missing. In the table there are tens of thousands of clones, just over 90% of which are singletons. The sequences come from peripheral blood, collected in the second trimester of pregnancy. These receptor sequences come from a female donor in good health, enrolled as a control in a pregnancy study.

V is TRBV18 and J is TRBJ2-2; possible D gene TRBD1, 5 bases. The CDR3 contains 14 residues. V gave up 3 bases and J gave up 2 bases, with 7 bases separating them. Germline V lookup: CDR1 KGHSH, CDR2 LQKENI. The CDR3 loop is CASSPTVNTGELFF. In DNA form, the CDR3 reads TGTGCCAGCTCACCGACAGTAAACACCGGGGAGCTGTTTTTT.

V usage is TRBV7-3 and J usage is TRBJ2-7; TRBD1 matches 8 bases. CDR1 SGHTA and CDR2 FQGTGA come from the germline V gene. The CDR3 has 15 residues. V lost 4 bases to trimming and J lost 5 bases; unmatched junction nucleotides: 10. CDR3 sequence (DNA): TGTGCCAGCAGCTCCGGGACAGGTAGAGTAGACGAGCAGTACTTC. As protein: CASSSGTGRVDEQYF. The variable domain in full, completed from reference TRBV7-3 and TRBJ2-7, reads GAGVSQTPSNKVTEKGKYVELRCDPISGHTALYWYRQSLGQGPEFLIYFQGTGAADDSGLPNDRFFAVRPEGSVSTLKIQRTERGDSAVYLCASSSGTGRVDEQYFGPGTRLTVT.

This clone appeared once. V and J are TRBV6-6 and TRBJ1-1; a weak D match, TRBD1 (6 bases). The CDR3 loop spans 13 amino acids. V lost 5 bases and J 5 bases, leaving 12 bases between the germline ends. The germline CDR1 and CDR2 sequences are MNHNY and SVGAGI (reference sequence). The CDR3 here is CASSPVGQTEAFF. CDR3 coding DNA: TGTGCCAGCAGTCCCGTCGGACAGACTGAAGCTTTCTTT.

This clone appeared a few times. The chain couples TRBV7-9 to TRBJ1-2, with D possibly TRBD1 on 5 matching bases. The germline V gene encodes CDR1 SEHNR and CDR2 FQNEAQ (reference sequence). Between the trimmed V and J ends, which lost 5 bases and 0 bases, there was a span of 13 bases. This CDR3 region has 15 residues. In nucleotides, the CDR3 is TGTGCCAGCAGCCTGAGTGGACACTCTAACTATGGCTACACCTTC. Translated, it gives CASSLSGHSNYGYTF.

The rearrangement uses TRBV6-1 and TRBJ2-2; 9 bases fit TRBD1. Germline CDR1 MNHNS, CDR2 SASEGT. The ends lost 4 bases at V and 7 bases at J; junction bases unmatched: 7. This CDR3 has 15 residues. The CDR3 is CASSVEQGAGGELFF. DNA of the CDR3: TGTGCCAGCAGTGTTGAACAGGGGGCTGGCGGGGAGCTGTTTTTT.

The chain carries TRBV7-2 and TRBJ1-1; D remains unclear. V was pared by 5 bases and J by 1 base, with 14 bases between. The CDR3 runs 15 residues. Germline CDR1 and CDR2: SGHTA and FQGNSA. In DNA form, the CDR3 reads TGTGCCAGCAGCCCGCCCGGGATGAGGAACACTGAAGCTTTCTTT. Its translation is CASSPPGMRNTEAFF.

This chain connects TRBV29-1 to TRBJ2-1, with D possibly TRBD2 on 6 matching bases. Looked up from germline, CDR1 is SQVTM and CDR2 is ANQGSEA. This CDR3 has 12 residues. Trimming shortened V by 7 bases and J by 0 bases, and 7 bases separated the two germline ends. For the CDR3, the DNA is TGCAGCGCCGGGAGCTCCTACAATGAGCAGTTCTTC. Its protein product is CSAGSSYNEQFF.

The J gene is TRBJ1-1, the V gene TRBV7-3; TRBD1 matches 7 bases. This CDR3 contains 15 residues. The germline gives CDR1 SGHTA, CDR2 FQGTGA. After removal of 5 bases from V and 1 base from J, the junction contained 7 bases not matched to a gene. CDR3 bases: TGTGCCAGCAGCAAACAGGGGAGTGGGAACACTGAAGCTTTCTTT. This translates into CASSKQGSGNTEAFF.

The table lists this clone with a count of one. The V and J genes are TRBV19 and TRBJ1-2; D perhaps matches TRBD1 (6 bases). Germline V CDR1 and CDR2: LNHDA, SQIVND (reference sequence). CDR3 size: 14 residues. The V and J ends lost 3 bases and 8 bases respectively, with 16 bases between them. The DNA for the CDR3 is TGTGCCAGTAGTATTACAGGGTTGGAAAAGGGCTACACCTTC. Encoded protein: CASSITGLEKGYTF.

The chain has TRBV4-1 and TRBJ2-2; TRBD2 matches 8 bases. This CDR3 has 15 amino acids. Losses at the gene ends were 1 base for V and 4 bases for J; bases not matched to a gene: 2. The germline gives CDR1 MGHRA, CDR2 YSYEKL. CDR3 bases: TGCGCCAGCAGCCAAGGCCTAGCGGGCACCGGGGAGCTGTTTTTT. Translating it yields CASSQGLAGTGELFF.

The rearrangement uses TRBV11-2 and TRBJ2-1, with 8 bases matching TRBD1. Germline values: CDR1 SGHAT, CDR2 FQNNGV. Trimming cost V 5 bases and J 4 bases; bases outside gene matches: 10. This CDR3 spans 16 amino acids. In DNA, the CDR3 is TGTGCCAGCAGCCCCCGGGCCAGGGGGCTATACAATGAGCAGTTCTTC. Translating it yields CASSPRARGLYNEQFF.

J is TRBJ1-6 and V is TRBV6-5; 7 nucleotides match TRBD1. Per germline, CDR1 MNHEY and CDR2 SVGAGI. The CDR3 is 14 amino acids. Germline trimming cut 6 bases from V and 7 bases from J; bases unmatched to any gene: 6. CDR3 amino acids: CASSRGQPNSPLHF. In DNA form, the CDR3 reads TGTGCCAGCAGCCGGGGACAGCCCAATTCACCCCTCCACTTT.

CDR3 protein: CASSDTGGDYGYTF. DNA of the CDR3: TGTGCCAGCAGTGATACGGGGGGAGACTATGGCTACACCTTC. V and J are TRBV6-1 and TRBJ1-2, with D maybe TRBD1 (5 bases). CDR3 length: 14 residues. V was trimmed by 3 bases and J by 3 bases, leaving 11 bases between them. The germline V gene encodes CDR1 MNHNS and CDR2 SASEGT.

The chain uses TRBV5-1 and TRBJ1-4; no clear D gene. Trimming left V 0 bases short and J 8 bases short, with 17 bases between. Per the germline V gene, CDR1 is SGHRS and CDR2 is YFSETQ. This CDR3 contains 16 residues. Here the CDR3 DNA reads TGCGCCAGCAGCTTGGGCCAGGTACCTCGGGAGGAAAAACTGTTTTTT. This codes for CASSLGQVPREEKLFF.

This chain uses TRBV7-9 with TRBJ1-1, with 7 nucleotides matching TRBD1. Germline trimming cut 5 bases from V and 1 base from J; bases unmatched to any gene: 7. The CDR3 spans 15 residues. Germline V gene lookup returns CDR1 SEHNR and CDR2 FQNEAQ (reference sequence). CDR3 sequence (DNA): TGTGCCAGCAGCCGGCGACAGGGCGAGAACACTGAAGCTTTCTTT. Translated: CASSRRQGENTEAFF. Based on the CDR3 plus reference TRBV7-9 and TRBJ1-1, the full variable domain is DTGVSQNPRHKITKRGQNVTFRCDPISEHNRLYWYRQTLGQGPEFLTYFQNEAQLEKSRLLSDRFSAERPKGSFSTLEIQRTEQGDSAMYLCASSRRQGENTEAFFGQGTRLTVV.

The chain links TRBV7-2 to TRBJ2-1; D is unclear. Germline CDR1 is SGHTA and CDR2 is FQGNSA. The CDR3 runs 14 residues. The V and J ends lost 3 bases and 5 bases respectively, with 11 bases between them. The CDR3: CASSFRLGNNEQFF. DNA for the CDR3: TGTGCCAGCAGCTTTAGGCTAGGAAACAATGAGCAGTTCTTC.

This clone was counted a single time. The gene calls are TRBV13 and TRBJ2-1; 9 positions agree with TRBD2. Trimming at V came to 2 bases and at J to 0 bases, leaving 5 bases not matched to a gene. This CDR3 spans 17 amino acids. Germline assignment: CDR1 PRHDT and CDR2 FYEKMQ (reference sequence). This chain's CDR3 is CASSLRLAVSSYNEQFF. In DNA, the CDR3 is TGTGCCAGCAGCTTAAGACTAGCGGTAAGCTCCTACAATGAGCAGTTCTTC.

The rearrangement uses TRBV4-3 and TRBJ2-1, with TRBD2 identical over 12 bases. Germline loops: CDR1 LGHNA, CDR2 YSLEER. V was pared by 1 base and J by 8 bases, with 6 bases of the junction left unmatched. This CDR3 comprises 16 residues. CDR3 amino acids: CASSQGLAGVVYEQFF. CDR3 sequence (DNA): TGCGCCAGCAGCCAAGGACTAGCGGGGGTCGTCTATGAGCAGTTCTTC.

The chain has TRBV15 and TRBJ1-2; 8 nucleotides align to TRBD1. This CDR3 spans 13 amino acids. The J segment lost 3 bases and the V segment lost 6 bases, leaving 3 bases of the junction unmatched. The V gene's germline CDR1 is LNHNV and CDR2 YYDKDF (reference sequence). CDR3: CATRDRVHYGYTF. The CDR3 DNA follows: TGTGCCACCAGGGACAGGGTCCACTATGGCTACACCTTC.

This clone was counted once. CDR3 in amino acids: CASSLETGGNTEAFF. The CDR3 DNA is TGTGCCAGCAGCTTAGAGACAGGAGGTAACACTGAAGCTTTCTTT. V usage is TRBV7-9 and J usage is TRBJ1-1; TRBD1 is a possible D gene (6 bases). CDR3 length: 15 residues. Looked up from germline, CDR1 is SEHNR and CDR2 is FQNEAQ (reference sequence). Trimming cost V 1 base and J 2 bases, with 11 bases left between them.

The chain is built from TRBV30 and TRBJ2-3; 7 nucleotides agree with TRBD1. J gave up 4 bases and V 1 base, and 5 bases lay outside the gene matches. CDR1 and CDR2 from the germline V gene are GTSNPN and SVGIG (reference sequence). This CDR3 region has 14 residues. Here the CDR3 reads CAWSGRGIADTQYF. CDR3 nucleotides: TGTGCCTGGAGTGGCAGGGGGATCGCAGATACGCAGTATTTT.

This chain uses TRBV28 with TRBJ2-2, with D tentatively TRBD1 (5 bases). The CDR3 consists of 15 residues. The ends were cut back, 0 bases at V and 5 bases at J, with 10 bases in the middle. Germline values: CDR1 MDHEN, CDR2 SYDVKM. The CDR3 coding sequence is TGTGCCAGCAGTTTATGGCAGGGTGGAACCGGGGAGCTGTTTTTT. It translates to CASSLWQGGTGELFF.

The chain is built from TRBV6-6 and TRBJ2-1; TRBD2 is a possible D gene (6 bases). Per germline, CDR1 MNHNY and CDR2 SVGAGI (reference sequence). Trimming stripped 2 bases from V and 1 base from J, with 9 bases between. This CDR3 spans 15 amino acids. CDR3 in DNA: TGTGCCAGCAGTTACGGGGGGAGGTCCTACAATGAGCAGTTCTTC. Its translation: CASSYGGRSYNEQFF.

The chain couples TRBV5-1 to TRBJ1-1; TRBD1 matches at 7 bases. The V and J ends lost 4 bases and 0 bases, in that order; junction bases with no gene match: 6. In germline, CDR1 is SGHRS, CDR2 YFSETQ. CDR3 size: 15 residues. The CDR3 reads CASSPGQLMNTEAFF. CDR3 sequence (DNA): TGCGCCAGCAGCCCGGGACAGCTTATGAACACTGAAGCTTTCTTT.

The gene calls are TRBV9 and TRBJ2-1; 12 bases match TRBD2. J was trimmed by 6 bases and V by 3 bases; bases with no gene match: 7. Germline V gene lookup returns CDR1 SGDLS and CDR2 YYNGEE. The CDR3 contains 16 residues. Here the CDR3 DNA reads TGTGCCAGCAGCGAGTCTAGCGGGGGGGCCCCCAATGAGCAGTTCTTC. This translates into CASSESSGGAPNEQFF.

The genes are TRBV11-2 and TRBJ2-3; TRBD2 might be the D (5 bases). The V gene lost 3 bases and the J gene lost 2 bases, with 12 bases spanning the gap. Per the germline V gene, CDR1 is SGHAT and CDR2 is FQNNGV. CDR3 length: 15 residues. This CDR3 reads CASSFARTSTDTQYF. The CDR3 DNA follows: TGTGCCAGCAGCTTTGCCCGGACTTCCACAGATACGCAGTATTTT.

J is TRBJ1-4 and V is TRBV7-9; no clear D gene. V was cut by 5 bases and J by 5 bases, with 12 bases left in between. Germline V gene data show CDR1 as SEHNR and CDR2 as FQNEAQ (reference sequence). CDR3 length: 14 residues. The CDR3 loop reads CASSKPPGNEKLFF. For the CDR3, the DNA is TGTGCCAGCAGCAAACCACCGGGAAATGAAAAACTGTTTTTT.

J is TRBJ1-6 and V is TRBV4-3; weak D call: TRBD1 (6 bases). The CDR3 runs 16 residues. With 4 bases removed from V and 9 bases from J, the gap between germline ends came to 19 bases. Germline loops: CDR1 LGHNA, CDR2 YSLEER. This chain's CDR3 is CASSPHGQEGGSPLHF. The CDR3 DNA reads TGCGCCAGCAGCCCCCACGGGCAGGAAGGGGGTTCACCCCTCCACTTT.

This clone was counted once. The chain links TRBV9 to TRBJ1-6; perhaps TRBD1 as D (6 bases). V was trimmed by 10 bases and J by 0 bases, leaving 14 bases between them. Per the germline V gene, CDR1 is SGDLS and CDR2 is YYNGEE. This CDR3 comprises 15 residues. In DNA form, the CDR3 reads TGTGCCGCGGGGGGGGCGATCTCCTATAATTCACCCCTCCACTTT. The encoded protein is CAAGGAISYNSPLHF.

The CDR3 reads CASTPSRGSEQYF. The CDR3 DNA reads TGTGCCAGCACTCCCTCCAGGGGTAGCGAGCAGTACTTC. The chain carries TRBV6-6 and TRBJ2-7; tentative D call: TRBD1 (6 bases). The CDR3 is 13 residues long. Germline V CDR1 and CDR2: MNHNY, SVGAGI (reference sequence). The V end lost 7 bases, the J end lost 6 bases, and 16 bases lay between the germline ends.